This TCR beta chain was identified during a study of blood T cell repertoires in COVID-19. Looking at the study overall: PBMCs, B-cell-depleted T cells, or T cells were the source of the cDNA or gDNA that made up the material.

Germline V CDR1 and CDR2: KGHDR, SFDVKD. V was cut by 5 bases and J by 5 bases, with 10 bases left in between. There are 13 residues in the CDR3. Using immunoSEQ multiplex PCR, the repertoire was profiled, and TCRdb retains in-frame clones only, with some absent. The repertoire holds roughly 260,000 clones, with around 90% as singletons. This clone was seen once. The sequence was collected from a man aged 55 to 69 who had recovered from COVID-19. The chain recombines TRBV24-1 with TRBJ2-3, with D maybe TRBD1 (6 bases). The material sequenced was peripheral blood. The CDR3 is CATSAGVVDTQYF. The CDR3 DNA reads as TGTGCCACCAGTGCAGGGGTAGTAGATACGCAGTATTTT.